One and the same sample provided the 21 T cell receptor beta chains below, sequenced in a study of siplizumab effects on memory and regulatory T cells. The protocol was immunoSEQ multiplex PCR, while the TCRdb copy is restricted to in-frame clones and leaves out a portion. The sample holds tens of thousands of clones; 87% are singletons and the top ten take approximately 0.3%. The sample comprised naive CD8+ T cells sorted from blood. The source of these receptors is a human donor in good health.

The J gene is TRBJ2-7, the V gene TRBV10-2; 11 nucleotides match TRBD1. V lost 11 bases to trimming and J lost 4 bases; unmatched junction nucleotides: 7. The CDR3 is 13 residues long. Germline CDR1 WSHSY, CDR2 SAAADI. In DNA form, the CDR3 reads TGCGCCGGTGGACAGGGGGCGGCATACGAGCAGTACTTC. The encoded protein is CAGGQGAAYEQYF.

The chain links TRBV19 to TRBJ2-7; TRBD1 matches 7 bases. From germline, CDR1 is LNHDA and CDR2 SQIVND (reference sequence). The CDR3 runs to 15 residues. V was pared by 1 base and J by 0 bases, with 3 bases of the junction left unmatched. The CDR3, as DNA: TGTGCCAGTAGTATAGGGCAGGGGGACTCCTACGAGCAGTACTTC. This gives the protein CASSIGQGDSYEQYF.

With respect to this clone: Without the conserved terminal phenylalanine or tryptophan, this CDR3 likely stems from a read error. The chain carries TRBV6-1 and TRBJ1-1; no clear D. In germline, CDR1 is MNHNS, CDR2 SASEGT. The germline V and J ends were trimmed by 3 bases and 0 bases, with 5 bases remaining between them. The CDR3 is made up of 13 amino acids. CDR3 coding DNA: TGTGCCAGCAGTGACAGCATGAACACTGAAGCTTTCTCT. Amino acid sequence: CASSDSMNTEAFS.

V usage is TRBV4-1 and J usage is TRBJ2-5; no clear D. This CDR3 region has 13 residues. Trimming removed 0 bases at V and 2 bases at J, with 4 bases between. The germline V gene encodes CDR1 MGHRA and CDR2 YSYEKL. The CDR3 region has the DNA TGCGCCAGCAGCCAAGATTCGCAAGAGACCCAGTACTTC. This gives the protein CASSQDSQETQYF.

The chain has TRBV7-6 and TRBJ1-5; D ambiguous. CDR1 and CDR2 (germline): SGHVS, FNYEAQ. This CDR3 comprises 15 residues. V was shortened by 0 bases and J by 4 bases, with 10 bases between the two germline ends. The CDR3 sequence is CASSLAAGSNQPQHF. In DNA form, the CDR3 reads TGTGCCAGCAGCTTAGCTGCGGGGTCAAATCAGCCCCAGCATTTT.

The V call is TRBV9, the J call TRBJ2-5, with D uncertain. Trimming removed 4 bases at V and 4 bases at J, with 14 bases between. The CDR3 totals 14 residues. Germline CDR1 and CDR2: SGDLS and YYNGEE. The CDR3 protein is CASSFQDFSETQYF. The DNA of the CDR3 is TGTGCCAGCAGCTTTCAGGATTTCTCAGAGACCCAGTACTTC.

The CDR3 here is CASSPARILITDTQYF. CDR3 coding DNA: TGTGCCAGCTCACCGGCACGGATTCTCATCACAGATACGCAGTATTTT. V gene TRBV18 combines with J gene TRBJ2-3; D unclear. The germline V and J ends were trimmed by 3 bases and 2 bases, with 15 bases remaining between them. Germline CDR1 KGHSH, CDR2 LQKENI. The CDR3 sequence is 16 residues long.

The sample holds a few counts of this clone. The chain uses TRBV7-9 and TRBJ2-7, with a possible D match to TRBD2 (5 bases). This CDR3 has 12 amino acids. With 5 bases removed from V and 6 bases from J, the gap between germline ends came to 11 bases. Germline assignment: CDR1 SEHNR and CDR2 FQNEAQ (reference sequence). Written as DNA, the CDR3 is TGTGCCAGCAGCCCCCTCGGACTCGAGCAGTACTTC. This gives the protein CASSPLGLEQYF.

V and J are TRBV4-1 and TRBJ2-1; D perhaps matches TRBD2 (6 bases). From germline, CDR1 is MGHRA and CDR2 YSYEKL. CDR3 length: 15 amino acids. V lost 2 bases and J 5 bases, leaving 13 bases between the germline ends. CDR3 nucleotide sequence: TGCGCCAGCAGCCAATGGGCGGGGACCGACAATGAGCAGTTCTTC. Translating gives CASSQWAGTDNEQFF.

This rearrangement joins TRBV29-1 to TRBJ1-2; possible D gene TRBD1, 5 bases. This CDR3 contains 14 residues. Germline-derived CDR1 and CDR2 are SQVTM and ANQGSEA. V was trimmed by 5 bases and J by 2 bases, leaving 15 bases between them. CDR3 in DNA: TGCAGCGTTTCCCGCTCCGGGGACAACTATGGCTACACCTTC. This translates into CSVSRSGDNYGYTF.

This clone is a singleton in its sample. The chain has TRBV29-1 and TRBJ1-2; perhaps TRBD1 as D (5 bases). Trimming shortened V by 4 bases and J by 3 bases, and 15 bases separated the two germline ends. Germline V gene sequence: CDR1 SQVTM, CDR2 ANQGSEA. This CDR3 has 14 residues. CDR3 region: CSVVAGGRDYGYTF. In DNA form, the CDR3 reads TGCAGCGTTGTTGCGGGGGGGAGAGACTATGGCTACACCTTC.

The J gene is TRBJ2-7, the V gene TRBV27, with 8 bases matching TRBD1. V dropped 8 bases and J dropped 2; count of bases not matched to a gene: 5. This CDR3 has 13 amino acids. Germline CDR1 MNHEY, CDR2 SMNVEV (reference sequence). CDR3 in amino acids: CASGTGGTYEQYF. CDR3 DNA sequence: TGTGCCAGCGGGACAGGAGGGACCTACGAGCAGTACTTC.

This clone was detected a few times. The chain uses TRBV14 and TRBJ1-5, with D perhaps TRBD1 (6 bases). V lost 3 bases, J lost 3 bases, and 9 bases lay in between. The CDR3 totals 14 residues. Germline V gene lookup returns CDR1 SGHDN and CDR2 FVKESK. The CDR3 is CASSHTGLNQPQHF. The CDR3 DNA reads as TGTGCCAGCAGCCATACAGGGCTCAATCAGCCCCAGCATTTT.

V gene TRBV30 combines with J gene TRBJ2-2; TRBD2 aligns across 7 bases. Trimming cost V 3 bases and J 5 bases; bases outside gene matches: 12. The CDR3 is made up of 16 amino acids. The V gene's germline CDR1 is GTSNPN and CDR2 SVGIG (reference sequence). The CDR3 loop reads CAWRVRGRDGTGELFF. CDR3 nucleotide sequence: TGTGCCTGGAGAGTAAGAGGGAGGGATGGGACCGGGGAGCTGTTTTTT.

The CDR3 nucleotides read TGTGCCAGCAGCTTCGCAGGGGGCAGGTTGAATGAGCAGTTCTTC. Its translation is CASSFAGGRLNEQFF. The chain couples TRBV7-9 to TRBJ2-1; 8 nucleotides match TRBD1. From germline, CDR1 is SEHNR and CDR2 FQNEAQ (reference sequence). V gave up 3 bases and J gave up 7 bases; unmatched junction bases: 8. The CDR3 runs 15 residues. Full variable domain (missing parts from reference TRBV7-9 and TRBJ2-1): DTGVSQNPRHKITKRGQNVTFRCDPISEHNRLYWYRQTLGQGPEFLTYFQNEAQLEKSRLLSDRFSAERPKGSFSTLEIQRTEQGDSAMYLCASSFAGGRLNEQFFGPGTRLTVL.

CDR3 in amino acids: CASSRNVDEQFF. For the CDR3, the DNA is TGTGCCAGCAGCCGAAACGTTGATGAGCAGTTCTTC. The chain links TRBV11-2 to TRBJ2-1; no clear D gene. The germline CDR1 and CDR2 sequences are SGHAT and FQNNGV. Trimming removed 5 bases from V and 8 bases from J, with 10 bases in between. The CDR3 consists of 12 residues.

Remarks on this clone: Other nucleotide sequences in the sample specify the same CDR3. V is TRBV9 and J is TRBJ2-3; tentative D call: TRBD1 (6 bases). Trimming removed 0 bases at V and 4 bases at J, with 6 bases between. CDR3 size: 13 residues. Germline V gene sequence: CDR1 SGDLS, CDR2 YYNGEE. CDR3 sequence reads: CASSVEGADTQYF. The CDR3 DNA reads TGTGCCAGCAGCGTAGAGGGGGCAGATACGCAGTATTTT.

The chain links TRBV2 to TRBJ2-7, with 10 bases lining up with TRBD1. Losses at the gene ends were 5 bases for V and 3 bases for J; bases not matched to a gene: 7. Germline CDR1 reads SNHLY; CDR2 reads FYNNEI. There are 15 residues in the CDR3. The CDR3 DNA reads as TGTGCCAGCAGTCCCGGGACAGGGGCTGACTACGAGCAGTACTTC. Translating gives CASSPGTGADYEQYF.

The V and J genes are TRBV7-9 and TRBJ1-5; 9 bases are a match to TRBD1. The V gene end was trimmed by 0 bases and the J gene end by 4 bases; junction bases not matched to a gene: 1. CDR3 length: 15 amino acids. The V gene's germline CDR1 is SEHNR and CDR2 FQNEAQ (reference sequence). The CDR3 reads CASSLAGTGNQPQHF. The DNA for the CDR3 is TGTGCCAGCAGCTTAGCTGGGACAGGGAATCAGCCCCAGCATTTT.

This rearrangement joins TRBV4-1 to TRBJ2-7; 8 nucleotides match TRBD1. The CDR3 covers 14 residues. Germline lookup yields CDR1 MGHRA and CDR2 YSYEKL. V lost 3 bases to trimming and J lost 3 bases; unmatched junction nucleotides: 4. The CDR3 DNA follows: TGCGCCAGCAGCCATCCCGGGACAGGCTACGAGCAGTACTTC. It translates to CASSHPGTGYEQYF.

This chain connects TRBV15 to TRBJ1-2; D is undetermined. Germline CDR1 is LNHNV and CDR2 is YYDKDF (reference sequence). CDR3 length: 15 residues. V was trimmed by 0 bases and J by 0 bases, leaving 8 bases between them. This chain's CDR3 is CATSRERQANYGYTF. The CDR3 DNA reads TGTGCCACCAGCAGAGAGAGGCAGGCTAACTATGGCTACACCTTC.